The next 24 T cell receptor beta chains were all read from a single sample in a study of blood T cell repertoires in COVID-19 (dated by TCRdb to the early 2020s). Receptor amplification or capture employed the immunoSEQ multiplex PCR assay. The clones in this table, taken by TCRdb from immuneACCESS, are in-frame only. Not every clone is retained; where verified, under half of the shortfall comes from an unresolved V gene, and the cause of the rest is unknown. In all, the sample holds 55,000 to 85,000 clones, and around 84% of those were seen once. The ten largest clones take up roughly 0.83% of the sample. Sequences were obtained from peripheral blood. The receptors originated from a woman in her 70s with acute or convalescent COVID-19.

This chain links TRBV6-5 with TRBJ2-2, with D perhaps matching TRBD2 (5 bases). This CDR3 spans 12 amino acids. The V end lost 7 bases, the J end lost 3 bases, and 6 bases lay between the germline ends. Germline V gene lookup returns CDR1 MNHEY and CDR2 SVGAGI. The CDR3 sequence: CASTGDTGELFF. In DNA, the CDR3 is TGTGCCAGCACCGGGGACACCGGGGAGCTGTTTTTT.

V is TRBV19 and J is TRBJ2-4, with 7 bases fitting TRBD2. CDR1 and CDR2 (germline): LNHDA, SQIVND (reference sequence). The CDR3 is 16 amino acids. The junction had 14 bases not matched to a gene; V was cut back by 10 bases and J by 2 bases. CDR3 nucleotide sequence: TGTGCCACCTCATCGGGGCGGGAGAGATCCAAAAACATTCAGTACTTC. Protein: CATSSGRERSKNIQYF. The variable domain in full, with the rest retrieved from reference TRBV19 and TRBJ2-4, is DGGITQSPKYLFRKEGQNVTLSCEQNLNHDAMYWYRQDPGQGLRLIYYSQIVNDFQKGDIAEGYSVSREKKESFPLTVTSAQKNPTAFYLCATSSGRERSKNIQYFGAGTRLSVL.

J is TRBJ2-1 and V is TRBV2, with TRBD1 matching over 8 bases. The CDR3 sequence is 15 residues long. V dropped 6 bases and J dropped 3; count of bases not matched to a gene: 7. Germline V gene data show CDR1 as SNHLY and CDR2 as FYNNEI. DNA for the CDR3: TGTGCCAGCAGAGAGACAGGGGTATTCTACAATGAGCAGTTCTTC. Its translation is CASRETGVFYNEQFF. Full variable domain (outside the CDR3, taken from reference TRBV2 and TRBJ2-1): EPEVTQTPSHQVTQMGQEVILRCVPISNHLYFYWYRQILGQKVEFLVSFYNNEISEKSEIFDDQFSVERPDGSNFTLKIRSTKLEDSAMYFCASRETGVFYNEQFFGPGTRLTVL.

The V call is TRBV19, the J call TRBJ2-1; no reliable D call. Germline CDR1 reads LNHDA; CDR2 reads SQIVND (reference sequence). CDR3 length: 15 amino acids. V dropped 3 bases and J dropped 0 bases, with 9 bases sitting between them. This CDR3 is CASSISRSSYNEQFF. CDR3 DNA: TGTGCCAGTAGTATCTCGCGGAGCTCCTACAATGAGCAGTTCTTC. Full variable domain (outside the CDR3, taken from reference TRBV19 and TRBJ2-1): DGGITQSPKYLFRKEGQNVTLSCEQNLNHDAMYWYRQDPGQGLRLIYYSQIVNDFQKGDIAEGYSVSREKKESFPLTVTSAQKNPTAFYLCASSISRSSYNEQFFGPGTRLTVL.

The V call is TRBV5-5, the J call TRBJ1-2; D may be TRBD1 (6 bases). V lost 3 bases, J lost 2 bases, and 17 bases lay in between. CDR3 size: 16 residues. Germline V gene lookup returns CDR1 SGHKS and CDR2 YYEKEE (reference sequence). CDR3 residues: CASSYSATTGNYGYTF. CDR3 bases: TGTGCCAGCAGCTACAGCGCAACAACAGGGAACTATGGCTACACCTTC. Looking up the rest from reference TRBV5-5 and TRBJ1-2 gives the full variable domain: DAGVTQSPTHLIKTRGQQVTLRCSPISGHKSVSWYQQVLGQGPQFIFQYYEKEERGRGNFPDRFSARQFPNYSSELNVNALLLGDSALYLCASSYSATTGNYGYTFGSGTRLTVV.

This sequence joins TRBV6-4 and TRBJ2-3; 12 bases align to TRBD2. Germline V gives CDR1 MRHNA, CDR2 SNTAGT. This CDR3 spans 16 amino acids. The ends lost 3 bases at V and 5 bases at J; junction bases unmatched: 6. This CDR3 is CASSEGSLAGGDTQYF. CDR3 coding DNA: TGTGCCAGCAGTGAGGGGTCACTAGCGGGAGGAGATACGCAGTATTTT.

This rearrangement joins TRBV3-1 (or the pseudogene TRBV3-2) to TRBJ2-3; 10 nucleotides align to TRBD1. Germline CDR1 reads LGHDT; CDR2 reads YNNKEL (reference sequence). This CDR3 is 14 amino acids long. Trimming at V came to 4 bases and at J to 5 bases, leaving 3 bases not matched to a gene. For the CDR3, the DNA is TGTGCCAGCAGCCGACAGGGGGCGGAAGATACGCAGTATTTT. Encoded protein: CASSRQGAEDTQYF.

The chain links TRBV4-1 to TRBJ2-1, with TRBD2 identical over 10 bases. The CDR3 extends over 18 amino acids. Trimming removed 2 bases from V and 4 bases from J; junction bases left unmatched: 11. The germline CDR1 and CDR2 sequences are MGHRA and YSYEKL. Written as DNA, the CDR3 is TGCGCCAGCAGCCAACCCCTTCCGGGACTAGCGAGATACAATGAGCAGTTCTTC. This sequence encodes CASSQPLPGLARYNEQFF.

The V and J genes are TRBV4-3 and TRBJ2-1, with 10 bases lining up with TRBD2. The junction had 11 bases not matched to a gene; V was cut back by 4 bases and J by 5 bases. Germline V CDR1 and CDR2: LGHNA, YSLEER. The CDR3 contains 17 residues. For the CDR3, the DNA is TGCGCCAGCAGCCTGACCGCCAGCGGGGGGGCGAACAATGAGCAGTTCTTC. This codes for CASSLTASGGANNEQFF.

The J gene is TRBJ2-7, the V gene TRBV7-6; D is perhaps TRBD2 (6 bases). Germline V gene data show CDR1 as SGHVS and CDR2 as FNYEAQ. The CDR3 is 14 amino acids. V was shortened by 5 bases and J by 3 bases, with 14 bases between the two germline ends. In nucleotides, the CDR3 is TGTGCCAGCAGCAACCGGGACTTTAGCTACGAGCAGTACTTC. Residues: CASSNRDFSYEQYF.

A word on this clone: The junction does not match germline at one end; this may be a read error. The rearrangement uses TRBV7-7 and TRBJ2-1; 8 positions match TRBD2. The CDR3 is 14 residues long. Germline V gene lookup returns CDR1 SSHAT and CDR2 FNYEAQ (reference sequence). The DNA of the CDR3 is TGTGCTAGCAGACCGGGACTAGAGGGCGATGAGCAGTTCTTC. Translation gives CASRPGLEGDEQFF. Complete variable domain (other parts from reference TRBV7-7 and TRBJ2-1): GAGVSQSPRYKVTKRGQDVTLRCDPISSHATLYWYQQALGQGPEFLTYFNYEAQPDKSGLPSDRFSAERPEGSISTLTIQRTEQRDSAMYRCASRPGLEGDEQFFGPGTRLTVL.

The chain is built from TRBV3-1 (or the pseudogene TRBV3-2) and TRBJ1-3, with 8 nucleotides matching TRBD1. The length of the CDR3 is 16 residues. Germline V gives CDR1 LGHDT, CDR2 YNNKEL (reference sequence). The V and J ends lost 2 bases and 5 bases, in that order; junction bases with no gene match: 8. CDR3 sequence: CASSQRGQGYRNTIYF. The CDR3 DNA reads TGTGCCAGCAGCCAAAGAGGACAGGGATACCGAAACACCATATATTTT.

This clone has a single count. J is TRBJ1-4 and V is TRBV2; the D gene is possibly TRBD1 (6 bases). The germline gives CDR1 SNHLY, CDR2 FYNNEI. The CDR3 length is 13 residues. The ends were cut back, 8 bases at V and 4 bases at J, with 11 bases in the middle. CDR3 protein: CASRIRGNEKLFF. CDR3 DNA sequence: TGTGCCAGCCGGATCAGGGGTAATGAAAAACTGTTTTTT.

This chain connects TRBV7-9 to TRBJ1-1; D gene unclear. The germline V gene encodes CDR1 SEHNR and CDR2 FQNEAQ (reference sequence). V lost 5 bases and J 5 bases, leaving 9 bases between the germline ends. The length of the CDR3 is 12 residues. The DNA of the CDR3 is TGTGCCAGCAGCCCCCGAGGTACTGAAGCTTTCTTT. Protein: CASSPRGTEAFF.

This clone was detected only once. CDR3 sequence reads: CASSPRGEGEQYF. For the CDR3, the DNA is TGTGCCAGCAGCCCCCGGGGAGAGGGCGAGCAGTACTTC. The V gene is TRBV3-1 (or the pseudogene TRBV3-2), the J gene TRBJ2-7, with D perhaps matching TRBD2 (5 bases). This CDR3 contains 13 residues. V shed 4 bases and J shed 6 bases, with 13 bases lying between them. Germline values: CDR1 LGHDT, CDR2 YNNKEL (reference sequence).

The rearrangement links TRBV3-1 (or the pseudogene TRBV3-2) to TRBJ2-6, with D possibly TRBD1 on 6 matching bases. V gave up 4 bases and J gave up 1 base, with 14 bases separating them. The CDR3 covers 17 residues. Germline values: CDR1 LGHDT, CDR2 YNNKEL (reference sequence). CDR3 sequence: CASSRQRGNSGANVLTF. The CDR3 DNA follows: TGTGCCAGCAGCCGACAGAGGGGGAATTCTGGGGCCAACGTCCTGACTTTC.

V and J are TRBV7-2 and TRBJ2-7, with TRBD1 matching over 7 bases. V was clipped by 1 base and J by 2 bases; unmatched bases: 2. This CDR3 contains 14 residues. CDR1 is SGHTA and CDR2 is FQGNSA in the germline V gene. CDR3 sequence reads: CASSLGTGPYEQYF. In DNA form, the CDR3 reads TGTGCCAGCAGCTTAGGGACAGGACCCTACGAGCAGTACTTC.

The V call is TRBV7-2, the J call TRBJ1-2, with D tentatively TRBD1 (5 bases). This CDR3 has 14 residues. The V gene lost 5 bases and the J gene lost 3 bases, with 13 bases spanning the gap. Germline V gene sequence: CDR1 SGHTA, CDR2 FQGNSA. CDR3 sequence (DNA): TGTGCCAGCAGCCCGCGGGGGGGGGACTATGGCTACACCTTC. Translated, it gives CASSPRGGDYGYTF.

This chain uses TRBV9 with TRBJ2-1; perhaps TRBD2 as D (5 bases). The CDR3 consists of 16 residues. From germline, CDR1 is SGDLS and CDR2 YYNGEE. V was clipped by 0 bases and J by 0 bases, with 10 bases between them. The CDR3 loop reads CASSVGSVDSYNEQFF. The DNA of the CDR3 is TGTGCCAGCAGCGTAGGTAGCGTAGACTCCTACAATGAGCAGTTCTTC.

J is TRBJ1-1 and V is TRBV30; maybe TRBD1 (6 bases). V was cut by 3 bases and J by 5 bases, with 16 bases left in between. The CDR3 has 14 amino acids. CDR1 is GTSNPN and CDR2 is SVGIG in the germline V gene (reference sequence). CDR3 DNA: TGTGCCTGGAGGCAGGGGACCTTGAGAACTGAAGCTTTCTTT. It specifies CAWRQGTLRTEAFF.

V gene TRBV27 combines with J gene TRBJ1-5, with unresolved D. The CDR3 sequence is 14 residues long. CDR1 is MNHEY and CDR2 is SMNVEV in the germline V gene (reference sequence). Trimming took off 6 bases at V and 7 bases at J, with 16 bases between the two ends. Written as DNA, the CDR3 is TGTGCCAGCAGCGATGGAGGACTAGGCCAGCCCCAGCATTTT. This sequence encodes CASSDGGLGQPQHF.

The V call is TRBV7-2, the J call TRBJ1-1; D gene unclear. Germline V gene data show CDR1 as SGHTA and CDR2 as FQGNSA. V lost 1 base, J lost 0 bases, and 3 bases lay in between. The CDR3 runs 13 residues. The CDR3 DNA reads as TGTGCCAGCAGCTTAGTAGTGAACACTGAAGCTTTCTTT. As protein: CASSLVVNTEAFF.

This chain uses TRBV7-8 with TRBJ1-3; 8 bases fit TRBD1. Germline CDR1 is SGHVS and CDR2 is FQNEAQ. This CDR3 is 16 amino acids long. Losses at the gene ends were 2 bases for V and 2 bases for J; bases not matched to a gene: 5. CDR3 DNA sequence: TGTGCCAGCAGCTTACAGGGGGCTATTACTGGAAACACCATATATTTT. This encodes CASSLQGAITGNTIYF. Together with reference TRBV7-8 and TRBJ1-3, the CDR3 gives the full variable domain: GAGVSQSPRYKVAKRGQDVALRCDPISGHVSLFWYQQALGQGPEFLTYFQNEAQLDKSGLPSDRFFAERPEGSVSTLKIQRTQQEDSAVYLCASSLQGAITGNTIYFGEGSWLTVV.

The CDR3 region has the DNA TGTGCCAGCAGCTTAGGTAGGTTACTAGCCCCCTACGAGCAGTACTTC. Translating gives CASSLGRLLAPYEQYF. The chain employs TRBV7-9 and TRBJ2-7, with D possibly TRBD2 on 6 matching bases. Germline CDR1 is SEHNR and CDR2 is FQNEAQ (reference sequence). This CDR3 spans 16 amino acids. Trimming took off 1 base at V and 2 bases at J, with 15 bases between the two ends.